This entry lists 29 T cell receptor beta chains sequenced from one sample in a study of blood T cell repertoires in COVID-19. Profiled with immunoSEQ multiplex PCR; TCRdb holds only in-frame clones, not every one. In the table there are roughly 250,000 clones, around four fifths of which are singletons. Sample: peripheral blood. The receptor source for this set is a woman in her sixties or seventies with active or convalescent COVID-19.

V gene TRBV19 combines with J gene TRBJ1-1; D is possibly TRBD1 (5 bases). This CDR3 is built from 15 residues. Germline-derived CDR1 and CDR2 are LNHDA and SQIVND (reference sequence). V was trimmed by 4 bases and J by 1 base, leaving 13 bases between them. This CDR3 is CASSKTVLQNTEAFF. The CDR3 coding sequence is TGTGCCAGTAGTAAGACAGTCCTCCAGAACACTGAAGCTTTCTTT. Drawing the rest from reference TRBV19 and TRBJ1-1, the complete variable domain is DGGITQSPKYLFRKEGQNVTLSCEQNLNHDAMYWYRQDPGQGLRLIYYSQIVNDFQKGDIAEGYSVSREKKESFPLTVTSAQKNPTAFYLCASSKTVLQNTEAFFGQGTRLTVV.

The chain carries TRBV5-1 and TRBJ2-3, with 11 positions matching TRBD1. Germline CDR1 reads SGHRS; CDR2 reads YFSETQ. V lost 3 bases, J lost 7 bases, and 4 bases stayed unmatched. The CDR3 loop spans 14 amino acids. The CDR3 loop reads CASSSGQGGNTQYF. The CDR3 DNA is TGCGCCAGCAGCTCGGGACAGGGGGGGAATACGCAGTATTTT.

The V call is TRBV6-5, the J call TRBJ2-7; TRBD1 aligns across 7 bases. The CDR3 length is 14 residues. Germline values: CDR1 MNHEY, CDR2 SVGAGI. The junction had 5 bases not matched to a gene; V was cut back by 6 bases and J by 0 bases. For the CDR3, the DNA is TGTGCCAGCAGCACGACAGGGAGCTCCTACGAGCAGTACTTC. It encodes CASSTTGSSYEQYF.

The chain is built from TRBV7-3 and TRBJ1-2, with 11 nucleotides matching TRBD1. Germline values: CDR1 SGHTA, CDR2 FQGTGA. Trimming at V came to 5 bases and at J to 8 bases, leaving 10 bases not matched to a gene. The CDR3 totals 15 residues. In nucleotides, the CDR3 is TGTGCCAGCAGCCCTAGGACAGGGGGCAACGTCGGCTACACCTTC. Translating gives CASSPRTGGNVGYTF.

The chain couples TRBV7-9 to TRBJ2-7, with 9 positions matching TRBD1. Trimming removed 1 base from V and 5 bases from J; junction bases left unmatched: 9. CDR1 is SEHNR, CDR2 FQNEAQ, per germline (reference sequence). The CDR3 has 16 residues. The CDR3 coding sequence is TGTGCCAGCAGCTTAGTTGGGGACAGGGTGGGAAACGAGCAGTACTTC. Protein product: CASSLVGDRVGNEQYF.

The J gene is TRBJ2-5, the V gene TRBV12-3 or TRBV12-4, with no clear D. V gave up 6 bases and J gave up 5 bases, with 7 bases separating them. The CDR3 loop spans 11 amino acids. The CDR3 sequence: CASSPEETQYF. CDR3 bases: TGTGCCAGCAGCCCCGAGGAGACCCAGTACTTC.

V gene TRBV5-1 combines with J gene TRBJ1-2; D unclear. The CDR3 consists of 13 residues. From germline, CDR1 is SGHRS and CDR2 YFSETQ. V shed 1 base and J shed 8 bases, with 12 bases lying between them. The CDR3 nucleotides read TGCGCCAGCAGCTTGAGCGGGGTCGGGGGCTACACCTTC. Translation: CASSLSGVGGYTF. Looking up the rest from reference TRBV5-1 and TRBJ1-2 gives the full variable domain: KAGVTQTPRYLIKTRGQQVTLSCSPISGHRSVSWYQQTPGQGLQFLFEYFSETQRNKGNFPGRFSGRQFSNSRSEMNVSTLELGDSALYLCASSLSGVGGYTFGSGTRLTVV.

The chain links TRBV29-1 to TRBJ2-5; TRBD1 matches 9 bases. With 4 bases clipped from V and 1 base from J, the junction kept 1 base outside the gene matches. CDR1 and CDR2 from the germline V gene are SQVTM and ANQGSEA. This CDR3 contains 13 residues. Here the CDR3 reads CSVGDRVQETQYF. The CDR3 DNA follows: TGCAGCGTTGGGGACAGGGTCCAAGAGACCCAGTACTTC. Variable domain in full (rest from reference TRBV29-1 and TRBJ2-5): SAVISQKPSRDICQRGTSLTIQCQVDSQVTMMFWYRQQPGQSLTLIATANQGSEATYESGFVIDKFPISRPNLTFSTLTVSNMSPEDSSIYLCSVGDRVQETQYFGPGTRLLVL.

This chain links TRBV28 with TRBJ1-2; 8 bases match TRBD1. Germline trimming cut 2 bases from V and 2 bases from J; bases unmatched to any gene: 10. Germline loops: CDR1 MDHEN, CDR2 SYDVKM. This CDR3 comprises 17 residues. The CDR3 loop reads CASSLPSRQGSNYGYTF. In nucleotides, the CDR3 is TGTGCCAGCAGTTTACCCTCTCGACAGGGGTCCAACTATGGCTACACCTTC.

The V gene is TRBV28, the J gene TRBJ2-3; TRBD1 matches at 8 bases. Germline V gives CDR1 MDHEN, CDR2 SYDVKM. The ends lost 6 bases at V and 1 base at J; junction bases unmatched: 0. The CDR3 spans 13 residues. CDR3 in DNA: TGTGCCAGCAGGACAGGGGGCACAGATACGCAGTATTTT. Its protein is CASRTGGTDTQYF.

This clone came up many times. The chain carries TRBV5-1 and TRBJ1-6, with D possibly being TRBD1 (5 bases). Trimming cost V 1 base and J 8 bases, with 13 bases left between them. CDR3 length: 15 amino acids. The V gene's germline CDR1 is SGHRS and CDR2 YFSETQ. CDR3 region: CASSLQGIVYSPLHF. CDR3 nucleotides: TGCGCCAGCAGCTTGCAGGGTATCGTTTATTCACCCCTCCACTTT.

V and J are TRBV11-3 and TRBJ2-3; 7 bases are a match to TRBD2. With V trimmed by 3 bases and J by 3 bases, 6 bases remained unmatched. CDR3 size: 15 residues. Germline loops: CDR1 SGHNT, CDR2 YENEEA. In DNA, the CDR3 is TGTGCCAGCAGCTTGAGTGGAGCGGGGACAGATACGCAGTATTTT. This codes for CASSLSGAGTDTQYF. Variable domain in full (rest from reference TRBV11-3 and TRBJ2-3): EAGVVQSPRYKIIEKKQPVAFWCNPISGHNTLYWYLQNLGQGPELLIRYENEEAVDDSQLPKDRFSAERLKGVDSTLKIQPAELGDSAVYLCASSLSGAGTDTQYFGPGTRLTVL.

The chain links TRBV3-1 (or the pseudogene TRBV3-2) to TRBJ1-2, with TRBD1 matching 7 bases. V shed 1 base and J 4 bases; nucleotides not matched to a gene: 6. CDR3 length equals 15 residues. Germline CDR1 and CDR2: LGHDT and YNNKEL (reference sequence). The CDR3 is CASSQVGGAGYGYTF. CDR3 in DNA: TGTGCCAGCAGCCAAGTAGGGGGCGCTGGCTATGGCTACACCTTC.

The gene calls are TRBV6-6 and TRBJ2-3; the match to TRBD2 covers 10 bases. Germline lookup yields CDR1 MNHNY and CDR2 SVGAGI (reference sequence). CDR3 length: 15 amino acids. The V and J ends lost 6 bases and 4 bases, in that order; junction bases with no gene match: 7. CDR3 sequence: CASSIAGGGADTQYF. DNA for the CDR3: TGTGCCAGCAGCATAGCGGGGGGTGGGGCAGATACGCAGTATTTT.

V and J are TRBV9 and TRBJ1-6, with 10 bases fitting TRBD1. Germline V CDR1 and CDR2: SGDLS, YYNGEE. The CDR3 covers 16 residues. V was pared by 2 bases and J by 7 bases, with 6 bases of the junction left unmatched. CDR3 in DNA: TGTGCCAGCAGCGTGACAGGGGGCGCAAAAAATTCACCCCTCCACTTT. Translated: CASSVTGGAKNSPLHF.

V is TRBV18 and J is TRBJ1-2; 7 bases map to TRBD1. The CDR3 extends over 15 amino acids. Germline loops: CDR1 KGHSH, CDR2 LQKENI. With V trimmed by 4 bases and J by 8 bases, 13 bases remained unmatched. The CDR3 protein is CASSLGTEGRSGYTF. The CDR3 coding sequence is TGTGCCAGCTCACTTGGGACAGAAGGCCGATCGGGCTACACCTTC.

CDR3 in amino acids: CASTLRGQGAHGYF. CDR3 DNA: TGTGCCAGCACTCTGCGGGGACAGGGCGCTCATGGGTACTTC. The rearrangement links TRBV5-8 to TRBJ2-7, with 9 nucleotides matching TRBD1. Germline assignment: CDR1 SGHTS and CDR2 YDEGEE. The length of the CDR3 is 14 residues. V shed 6 bases and J 12 bases; nucleotides not matched to a gene: 16.

The rearrangement joins TRBV2 to TRBJ1-5, with D hard to call. Germline V gives CDR1 SNHLY, CDR2 FYNNEI. V lost 4 bases to trimming and J lost 1 base, with 23 bases between them. The CDR3 runs to 19 residues. CDR3 residues: CASSVKWLAVPRSNQPQHF. CDR3 sequence (DNA): TGTGCCAGCAGTGTGAAGTGGTTGGCAGTCCCTCGAAGCAATCAGCCCCAGCATTTT.

Details on this clone: Other DNA sequences in this specimen translate into the identical CDR3. The rearrangement uses TRBV9 and TRBJ1-3, with 9 bases identical to TRBD1. The CDR3 is 15 amino acids. V shed 0 bases, J shed 2 bases, and the junction held 0 bases outside the gene matches. Germline V gives CDR1 SGDLS, CDR2 YYNGEE. In DNA form, the CDR3 reads TGTGCCAGCAGCGTAGGGACAGGGGCTGGAAACACCATATATTTT. It yields the protein CASSVGTGAGNTIYF.

This chain uses TRBV7-3 with TRBJ1-1; a weak D match, TRBD1 (6 bases). The CDR3 runs 13 residues. Germline assignment: CDR1 SGHTA and CDR2 FQGTGA. V was pared by 5 bases and J by 0 bases, with 7 bases between. The CDR3 DNA is TGTGCCAGCAGCCGACAGGTGAACACTGAAGCTTTCTTT. This translates into CASSRQVNTEAFF.

The rearrangement links TRBV30 to TRBJ2-7; TRBD1 is a possible D gene (6 bases). V lost 3 bases and J lost 0, with 12 bases in between. Germline V gene sequence: CDR1 GTSNPN, CDR2 SVGIG (reference sequence). This CDR3 comprises 14 residues. The chain's CDR3 is CAWSPDSFSYEQYF. CDR3 coding DNA: TGTGCCTGGAGCCCGGACAGCTTCTCCTACGAGCAGTACTTC.

This clone was seen just once. V and J are TRBV2 and TRBJ2-6, with D tentatively TRBD1 (6 bases). The CDR3 is 17 amino acids. V gave up 7 bases and J gave up 0 bases, with 16 bases separating them. Germline CDR1 and CDR2: SNHLY and FYNNEI. For the CDR3, the DNA is TGTGCCAGCAAAAGGGACACCGCCATCTCTGGGGCCAACGTCCTGACTTTC. Translating gives CASKRDTAISGANVLTF. The complete variable domain, with remaining parts taken from reference TRBV2 and TRBJ2-6, reads EPEVTQTPSHQVTQMGQEVILRCVPISNHLYFYWYRQILGQKVEFLVSFYNNEISEKSEIFDDQFSVERPDGSNFTLKIRSTKLEDSAMYFCASKRDTAISGANVLTFGAGSRLTVL.

This chain links TRBV28 with TRBJ1-5; maybe TRBD1 (5 bases). This CDR3 is built from 16 residues. Between the trimmed V and J ends, which lost 5 bases and 1 base, there was a span of 15 bases. From germline, CDR1 is MDHEN and CDR2 SYDVKM. CDR3 amino acids: CASSILFGGSNQPQHF. The DNA for the CDR3 is TGTGCCAGCAGTATCCTTTTTGGGGGGAGCAATCAGCCCCAGCATTTT.

The chain uses TRBV5-4 and TRBJ2-2; the match to TRBD1 covers 7 bases. V shed 2 bases, J shed 8 bases, and the junction held 3 bases outside the gene matches. Germline-derived CDR1 and CDR2 are SGHNT and YYREEE (reference sequence). This CDR3 comprises 13 residues. CDR3 nucleotide sequence: TGTGCCAGCAGCTTACAGGGGACAGGGGAGCTGTTTTTT. Amino acids: CASSLQGTGELFF.

The V gene is TRBV14, the J gene TRBJ2-5; a possible D gene is TRBD1 (6 bases). V lost 3 bases and J lost 7, with 21 bases in between. Looked up from germline, CDR1 is SGHDN and CDR2 is FVKESK. The CDR3 loop spans 16 amino acids. The CDR3 nucleotides read TGTGCCAGCAGCCATTCAGTAGGGACATCCGGCGGGACCCAGTACTTC. It codes for CASSHSVGTSGGTQYF.

The chain recombines TRBV7-2 with TRBJ2-7, with 7 bases matching TRBD1. CDR3 length: 14 residues. V trimming: 5 bases; J trimming: 4 bases; junction bases outside the gene matches: 8. Germline CDR1 reads SGHTA; CDR2 reads FQGNSA. DNA of the CDR3: TGTGCCAGCAGCGTCGACAGGGAAAAGTACGAGCAGTACTTC. This encodes CASSVDREKYEQYF.

Notes on this clone: Other DNA sequences within the sample encode an identical CDR3. The chain employs TRBV2 and TRBJ1-5; D gene uncertain. Germline V gives CDR1 SNHLY, CDR2 FYNNEI. The CDR3 has 14 residues. The V end was cut by 3 bases, the J end by 0 bases, with 6 bases between. CDR3 sequence (DNA): TGTGCCAGCAGTGACAGTTTTAGCAATCAGCCCCAGCATTTT. Protein product: CASSDSFSNQPQHF.

The V and J genes are TRBV5-4 and TRBJ2-1, with TRBD2 matching over 8 bases. The CDR3 is made up of 12 amino acids. Germline V gene data show CDR1 as SGHNT and CDR2 as YYREEE (reference sequence). The V and J ends lost 4 bases and 9 bases, in that order; junction bases with no gene match: 3. CDR3 amino acids: CASSRLATEQFF. The CDR3 nucleotides read TGTGCCAGCAGCAGACTAGCGACTGAGCAGTTCTTC.

J is TRBJ2-7 and V is TRBV5-4, with a tentative D call TRBD1 (6 bases). The V end was cut by 2 bases, the J end by 4 bases, with 7 bases between. This CDR3 is 12 amino acids long. The germline V gene encodes CDR1 SGHNT and CDR2 YYREEE (reference sequence). The CDR3 loop reads CASSLDRYEQYF. CDR3 sequence (DNA): TGTGCCAGCAGCTTAGACAGGTACGAGCAGTACTTC.